This T cell receptor beta chain emerged from a study of T cell responses to AZD1222 COVID-19 vaccine. Points from the study as a whole: CD4 TCRs associated with vaccination spanned spike, dominating at 160-218 and 743-854. Close to half of all spike-specific TCRs reportedly target regions of the variants that are unmutated. Seropositive status at baseline applied to only 6 or 7 AZD1222 recipients.

As concerns this clone: Its antigen is not identified.

Sequencing was performed with immunoSEQ multiplex PCR; in TCRdb, only in-frame clones are kept and a portion is missing. The sample has 150,000 to 200,000 clones; roughly nine tenths are singletons. The trim removed 4 bases at V and 7 bases at J, leaving 5 bases unmatched. The CDR3 has 13 residues. Germline V gene sequence: CDR1 SGHDT, CDR2 YYEEEE. Sequences were derived from peripheral blood, sampled on day 0 of AZD1222 vaccination. The sequence was obtained from an adult in good health. The rearrangement uses TRBV5-6 and TRBJ1-5; 7 bases fit TRBD1. CDR3 coding DNA: TGTGCCAGCAGCGGAGACAGGGACCAGCCCCAGCATTTT. This codes for CASSGDRDQPQHF.